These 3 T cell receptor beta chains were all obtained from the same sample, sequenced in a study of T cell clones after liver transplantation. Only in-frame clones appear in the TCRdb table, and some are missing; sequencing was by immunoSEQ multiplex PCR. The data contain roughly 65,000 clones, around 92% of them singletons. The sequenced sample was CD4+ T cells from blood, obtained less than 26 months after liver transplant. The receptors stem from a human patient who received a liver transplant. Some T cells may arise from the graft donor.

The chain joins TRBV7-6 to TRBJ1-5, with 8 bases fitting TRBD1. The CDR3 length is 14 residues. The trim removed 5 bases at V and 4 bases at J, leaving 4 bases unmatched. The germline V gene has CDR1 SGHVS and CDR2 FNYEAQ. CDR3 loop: CASSPGQGNQPQHF. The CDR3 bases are TGTGCCAGCAGCCCCGGACAGGGAAATCAGCCCCAGCATTTT. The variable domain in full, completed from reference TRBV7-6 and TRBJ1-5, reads GAGVSQSPRYKVTKRGQDVALRCDPISGHVSLYWYRQALGQGPEFLTYFNYEAQQDKSGLPNDRFSAERPEGSISTLTIQRTEQRDSAMYRCASSPGQGNQPQHFGDGTRLSIL.

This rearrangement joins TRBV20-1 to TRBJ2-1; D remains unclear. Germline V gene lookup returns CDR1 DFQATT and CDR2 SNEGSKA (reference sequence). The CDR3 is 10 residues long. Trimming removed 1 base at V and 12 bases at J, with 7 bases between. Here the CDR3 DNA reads TGCAGTGCTAGAGGCGATATGCAGTTCTTC. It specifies CSARGDMQFF.

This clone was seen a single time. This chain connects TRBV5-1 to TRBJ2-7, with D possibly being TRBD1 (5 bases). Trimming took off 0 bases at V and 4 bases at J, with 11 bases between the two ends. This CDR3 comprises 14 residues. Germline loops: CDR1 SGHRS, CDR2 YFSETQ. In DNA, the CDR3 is TGCGCCAGCAGCTTGGAGGCAGGGCCATACGAGCAGTACTTC. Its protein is CASSLEAGPYEQYF.